These T cell receptor beta chains were read from a single sample in a study of blood T cell repertoires in COVID-19. The table came from immunoSEQ multiplex PCR; TCRdb's copy has only in-frame clones and leaves some out. The top ten clones hold about a third of a sample with about 70,000 clones, roughly 85% of them seen once. Sequencing input: peripheral blood. These receptors were taken from a woman of 80 years or more with active or convalescent COVID-19. Both conserved end residues are part of each CDR3. A D gene is named only where the DNA matches it firmly. Rows may omit the clone size; those that give it use once, few, many or a size class.

j_call v_call clone_size d_call cdr3_nt cdr3_aa
TRBJ1-2 TRBV28 once NA TGTGCCAGCAGTTTACGGGGGTTATTGTCCTATGGCTACACCTTC CASSLRGLLSYGYTF
TRBJ2-3 TRBV7-9 once NA TGTGCCAGCAGCTTAGGTAGCGGTTACACAGATACGCAGTATTTT CASSLGSGYTDTQYF
TRBJ1-5 TRBV27 NA NA TGTGCCAGCAGTTGGACAGATAATCAGCCCCAGCATTTT CASSWTDNQPQHF
TRBJ2-4 TRBV11-1 NA NA TGTGCCAGCAGCTTAGGAGTCGACTCAAACATTCAGTACTTC CASSLGVDSNIQYF
TRBJ2-7 TRBV14 NA NA TGTGCCAGCAGCCTTCTCGACAGCAGGGACTACGAGCAGTACTTC CASSLLDSRDYEQYF
TRBJ1-5 TRBV5-5 NA NA TGTGCCAGCAGCTTGGACAGGGATTATCAGCCCCAGCATTTT CASSLDRDYQPQHF
TRBJ2-1 TRBV9 NA TRBD2 TGTGCCAGCAGCCCGGGGGGGCCCTACAATGAGCAGTTCTTC CASSPGGPYNEQFF
TRBJ2-7 TRBV5-1 NA TRBD1 TGCGCCAGCAGCTTTCGGGACAGGGTCTACGAGCAGTACTTC CASSFRDRVYEQYF
TRBJ2-1 TRBV9 NA TRBD2 TGTGCCAGCAGCCACGCGGGGGGGCCGGGCAATGAGCAGTTCTTC CASSHAGGPGNEQFF
TRBJ1-1 TRBV6-6 few NA TGTGCCAGCAAGGGGTCGGACGTAGAAGCAGCTTTCTTT CASKGSDVEAAFF
TRBJ2-3 TRBV4-3 NA TRBD1 TGCGCCAGCAGCCAAGAATCCGACAGGGGGCGCACAGATACGCAGTATTTT CASSQESDRGRTDTQYF
TRBJ2-1 TRBV28 NA TRBD2 TGTGCCAGTGTCGAGGCTAGCGGGGGGAGTGAGCAGTTCTTC CASVEASGGSEQFF
TRBJ2-1 TRBV10-3 NA NA TGTGCCATCAGCAGGGAACACAATGAGCAGTTCTTC CAISREHNEQFF
TRBJ1-1 TRBV9 NA TRBD1 TGTGCCAGCAGCGTAGTGCCAGGGGGCCAGAACACTGAAGCTTTCTTT CASSVVPGGQNTEAFF
TRBJ2-5 TRBV30 NA TRBD2 TGTGCCTGGAGTGTAGCCTCTAGCGGGGGACAGACCCAGTACTTC CAWSVASSGGQTQYF
TRBJ2-1 TRBV28 NA NA TGTGCCAGCAGTTTGATTCGGCTAGCCTTTTTCCAGTTCTTC CASSLIRLAFFQFF
TRBJ2-3 TRBV9 NA TRBD1 TGTGCCAGCAGCGTAGTAGGACCGACAGGGGGGGATACGCAGTATTTT CASSVVGPTGGDTQYF
TRBJ2-2 TRBV7-9 NA NA TGTGCCAGCAGCTGGACAACGAACACCGGGGAGCTGTTTTTT CASSWTTNTGELFF
TRBJ2-7 TRBV4-1 NA TRBD2 TGCGCCAGCAGCCAAGGCGGGGGGCGGTCGTACGAGCAGTACTTC CASSQGGGRSYEQYF
TRBJ2-7 TRBV3-1/TRBV3-2 NA NA TGTGCCAGCAGCCAAGAGCGGCCAGGGTCCTACGAGCAGTACTTC CASSQERPGSYEQYF
TRBJ1-3 TRBV11-2 NA NA TGTGCCAGCAGCTGGGGGGGCGGAGGAAACACCATATATTTT CASSWGGGGNTIYF
TRBJ1-1 TRBV9 NA TRBD1 TGTGCCAGCAGCGCCGGGACAGGCATGAACACTGAAGCTTTCTTT CASSAGTGMNTEAFF
TRBJ1-4 TRBV28 NA NA TGTGCCAGCAGTTTATTCGGGGTGAATGAAAAACTGTTTTTT CASSLFGVNEKLFF
TRBJ1-3 TRBV7-2 NA NA TGTGCCAGCAGCTTAAGTCGGGGGACCTCTGGAAACACCATATATTTT CASSLSRGTSGNTIYF
TRBJ2-7 TRBV12-3/TRBV12-4 NA TRBD1 TGTGCCAGCAGGGGGACAGGGCGGTACGAGCAGTACTTC CASRGTGRYEQYF
TRBJ1-4 TRBV27 NA TRBD1 TGTGCCAGCAGTATTGACAGGGTTGAGAAACTGTTTTTT CASSIDRVEKLFF
TRBJ1-6 TRBV28 NA NA TGTGCCAGCAGCCAACCTCTTTGGAGCTATAATTCACCCCTCCACTTT CASSQPLWSYNSPLHF
TRBJ2-1 TRBV9 NA NA TGTGCCAGCAGCGTAGGGGTGATGGTTCGGGGCAATGAGCAGTTCTTC CASSVGVMVRGNEQFF
TRBJ2-3 TRBV4-3 NA TRBD2 TGCGCCAGCAGCCAAGCACGTAGCGGGGGTTATACGCAGTATTTT CASSQARSGGYTQYF
TRBJ2-2 TRBV9 NA NA TGTGCCAGCAGCGTATTAGGCAGGTCCGGTGGCACCGGGGAGCTGTTTTTT CASSVLGRSGGTGELFF
TRBJ1-1 TRBV7-2 once NA TGTGCCAGCAGCTTGGGGCTTGCCACTGAAGCTTTCTTT CASSLGLATEAFF
TRBJ2-6 TRBV5-4 NA NA TGTGCCAGCACAGGGACTCCCTCTGGGGCCAACGTCCTGACTTTC CASTGTPSGANVLTF
TRBJ1-1 TRBV3-1/TRBV3-2 NA TRBD1 TGTGCCAGCAGCAATACAGGGGACACTGAAGCTTTCTTT CASSNTGDTEAFF
TRBJ1-5 TRBV15 few NA TGTGCCACCAGCAGAGATGGAGGGAATCAGCCCCAGCATTTT CATSRDGGNQPQHF
TRBJ1-1 TRBV5-1 NA NA TGCGCCAGCAGCTTGGCCGTTATGAACACTGAAGCTTTCTTT CASSLAVMNTEAFF
TRBJ1-6 TRBV7-2 NA NA TGTGCCAGCGCCGTGGAGCTCATCTATAATTCACCCCTCCACTTT CASAVELIYNSPLHF
TRBJ2-3 TRBV5-1 NA TRBD2 TGCGCCAGCAGCTTGGTTGGCGGGGGGCCAGATACGCAGTATTTT CASSLVGGGPDTQYF
TRBJ2-1 TRBV3-1/TRBV3-2 NA TRBD2 TGTGCCAGCAGCCAAGAGACTAGCGGGGGGGCCGGTGAGCAGTTCTTC CASSQETSGGAGEQFF
TRBJ1-2 TRBV7-9 NA NA TGTGCCAGCAGCTTAGGGGCGCTCGAAGGGGATGTAAGTTTTGGCTACACCTTC CASSLGALEGDVSFGYTF
TRBJ1-1 TRBV5-1 NA NA TGCGCCAGCAGCCAGACAGAAAACACTGAAGCTTTCTTT CASSQTENTEAFF